The next 8 T cell receptor beta chains were all read from a single sample in a study of blood T cell repertoires in COVID-19. This table comes from immunoSEQ multiplex PCR, and its TCRdb copy is limited to in-frame clones, with some not included. The repertoire holds hundreds of thousands of clones, with less than 85% as singletons. Sequenced input: PBMCs or T cells enriched from blood (not recorded which). The receptors were sampled from a woman aged 45 to 65 who had recovered from COVID-19.

The gene calls are TRBV4-3 and TRBJ1-1, with D tentatively TRBD1 (6 bases). The CDR3 has 16 residues. Germline V gene data show CDR1 as LGHNA and CDR2 as YSLEER. Between the trimmed V and J ends, which lost 0 bases and 1 base, there was a span of 12 bases. CDR3 sequence (DNA): TGCGCCAGCAGCCAAGATGTTGGGGGCGGGAACACTGAAGCTTTCTTT. The encoded protein is CASSQDVGGGNTEAFF.

The chain carries TRBV6-5 and TRBJ2-3, with 9 positions matching TRBD2. The V gene's germline CDR1 is MNHEY and CDR2 SVGAGI. This CDR3 is 15 amino acids long. J lost 0 bases, V lost 5 bases, and 3 bases had no gene match. CDR3 in amino acids: CASSRAGGSTDTQYF. CDR3 sequence (DNA): TGTGCCAGCAGTCGGGCGGGGGGGAGCACAGATACGCAGTATTTT.

This clone was recorded only once. This chain connects TRBV30 to TRBJ2-1; D remains unclear. The CDR3 sequence is 16 residues long. V lost 1 base and J lost 0, with 13 bases in between. Germline V gene sequence: CDR1 GTSNPN, CDR2 SVGIG (reference sequence). The CDR3: CAWSDPAASSYNEQFF. DNA of the CDR3: TGTGCCTGGAGTGACCCGGCAGCGAGCTCCTACAATGAGCAGTTCTTC. The variable domain in full, completed from reference TRBV30 and TRBJ2-1, reads SQTIHQWPATLVQPVGSPLSLECTVEGTSNPNLYWYRQAAGRGLQLLFYSVGIGQISSEVPQNLSASRPQDRQFILSSKKLLLSDSGFYLCAWSDPAASSYNEQFFGPGTRLTVL.

The chain's CDR3 is CASSFGVGRQETQYF. CDR3 bases: TGCGCCAGCAGCTTTGGGGTTGGGAGACAAGAGACCCAGTACTTC. The rearrangement joins TRBV5-1 to TRBJ2-5; perhaps TRBD2 as D (5 bases). The germline gives CDR1 SGHRS, CDR2 YFSETQ. V lost 2 bases to trimming and J lost 2 bases, with 13 bases between them. The CDR3 extends over 15 amino acids.

The rearrangement joins TRBV7-8 to TRBJ1-5, with a possible D match to TRBD1 (5 bases). The germline CDR1 and CDR2 sequences are SGHVS and FQNEAQ. This CDR3 contains 16 residues. V lost 1 base and J 8 bases, leaving 18 bases between the germline ends. The CDR3 DNA reads TGTGCCAGCAGCTTAGAGGGCAGGGTTGAATCAAAGCCCCAGCATTTT. This codes for CASSLEGRVESKPQHF.

The V call is TRBV6-6, the J call TRBJ2-1, with D perhaps TRBD2 (5 bases). From germline, CDR1 is MNHNY and CDR2 SVGAGI (reference sequence). The CDR3 totals 15 residues. V lost 2 bases to trimming and J lost 9 bases, with 17 bases between them. CDR3 sequence (DNA): TGTGCCAGCAGTTACGTGATAGCCGTGGGAGCTGAGCAGTTCTTC. Translated, it gives CASSYVIAVGAEQFF.

This rearrangement joins TRBV1 to TRBJ1-6; TRBD1, as called in the table, went unchecked against the DNA. TRBV1 is a known pseudogene. The CDR3 is made up of 16 amino acids. CDR3 nucleotide sequence: TGCACCAGCAGCCAAGGACAGGGGGTTGGTAATTCACCCCTCCACTTT. Translation gives CTSSQGQGVGNSPLHF.

The chain combines TRBV28 with TRBJ1-2; possible D gene TRBD1, 6 bases. CDR1 is MDHEN and CDR2 is SYDVKM in the germline V gene. The ends were cut back, 4 bases at V and 4 bases at J, with 13 bases in the middle. The CDR3 is made up of 14 amino acids. The CDR3 loop is CASSYGGGLYGYTF. The DNA of the CDR3 is TGTGCCAGCAGTTATGGCGGGGGGCTCTATGGCTACACCTTC.